The text below deals with one T cell receptor beta chain. The data originate from a study of blood T cell repertoires in COVID-19. Turning to the study itself: Samples of COVID-19 (acute and convalescent) were obtained from the United States, Italy and Spain. The cDNA or gDNA used as material had been derived from T cells, B-cell-depleted T cells, or PBMCs.

Germline CDR1 is LGHNA and CDR2 is YNFKEQ. Trimming stripped 0 bases from V and 2 bases from J, with 13 bases between. The CDR3 runs to 16 residues. Per the study methods: Reference gene primer amplification yielded estimated nucleated cell counts. TCRdb's table, derived via immunoSEQ multiplex PCR, lists solely in-frame clones and lacks some. From that table come the V and J calls and clone size; the DNA was used to work out D and trimming. Of 180,000 or so clones listed, about four fifths are singletons. A Seattle source enrolled patients during active infection and followed them longitudinally. This chain connects TRBV4-2 to TRBJ1-2; D uncertain. The TCR originated in a woman aged 40 to 49 with COVID-19, enrolled during active disease. The specimen sequenced was peripheral blood. The CDR3 DNA is TGTGCCAGCAGCCAAGAGATAGGGCGGGCAAACTATGGCTACACCTTC. It translates to CASSQEIGRANYGYTF.